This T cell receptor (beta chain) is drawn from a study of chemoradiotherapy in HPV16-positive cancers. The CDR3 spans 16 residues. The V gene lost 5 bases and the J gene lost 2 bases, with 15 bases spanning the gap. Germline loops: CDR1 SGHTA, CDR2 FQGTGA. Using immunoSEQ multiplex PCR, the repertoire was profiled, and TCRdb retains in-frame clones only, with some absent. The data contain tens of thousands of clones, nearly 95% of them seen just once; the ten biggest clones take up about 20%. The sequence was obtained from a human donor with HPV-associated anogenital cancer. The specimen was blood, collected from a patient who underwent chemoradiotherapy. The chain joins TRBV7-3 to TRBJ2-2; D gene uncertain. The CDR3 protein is CASSLQRVSNTGELFF. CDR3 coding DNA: TGTGCCAGCAGCCTCCAAAGAGTTAGTAACACCGGGGAGCTGTTTTTT.